This T cell receptor beta chain was obtained from a study of blood T cell repertoires in COVID-19. Study-level information: PBMCs, B-cell-depleted T cells, or T cells provided the cDNA or gDNA that made up the material.

The CDR3 spans 13 residues. The V end was cut by 3 bases, the J end by 3 bases, with 9 bases between. This table comes from immunoSEQ multiplex PCR, and its TCRdb copy is limited to in-frame clones, with some not included. The sample consists of about 200,000 clones, around 84% of them appearing once. The rearrangement uses TRBV12-3 or TRBV12-4 and TRBJ2-7; tentative D call: TRBD1 (5 bases). The receptor's source is a woman aged 35 to 49 with acute COVID-19. Material: PBMCs or T cells enriched from blood (not recorded which). Written as DNA, the CDR3 is TGTGCCAGCAGTTTCCAGGGTTACTACGAGCAGTACTTC. Translated: CASSFQGYYEQYF.